The 4 T cell receptor beta chains listed next were all sequenced from one sample in a study of blood T cell repertoires in COVID-19. Generated by immunoSEQ multiplex PCR, the TCRdb table keeps only in-frame clones and is missing some. The data contain approximately 190,000 clones, 70% to 90% of them singletons. Sequencing input: peripheral blood. The receptors derive from a woman aged 40 to 55 who had recovered from COVID-19.

On this clone itself: Other DNA sequences in the same sample also yield this CDR3. The chain combines TRBV7-9 with TRBJ2-5; 8 nucleotides align to TRBD1. This CDR3 is built from 14 residues. Per the germline V gene, CDR1 is SEHNR and CDR2 is FQNEAQ (reference sequence). V shed 6 bases and J 5 bases; nucleotides not matched to a gene: 8. CDR3 sequence reads: CASSLLRGQETQYF. CDR3 DNA sequence: TGTGCCAGCAGTCTCCTCAGGGGGCAGGAGACCCAGTACTTC.

This clone was seen a single time. The chain links TRBV4-2 to TRBJ1-1, with 9 bases lining up with TRBD1. Germline V CDR1 and CDR2: LGHNA, YNFKEQ. The CDR3 is made up of 16 amino acids. The junction had 9 bases not matched to a gene; V was cut back by 3 bases and J by 4 bases. CDR3 DNA: TGTGCCAGCAGCCAGAGGGTTGGGACAGGGACCACTGAAGCTTTCTTT. Amino acids: CASSQRVGTGTTEAFF.

The rearrangement joins TRBV7-9 to TRBJ1-2, with a weak D call TRBD1 (5 bases). The CDR3 runs to 15 residues. Germline lookup yields CDR1 SEHNR and CDR2 FQNEAQ (reference sequence). Trimming left V 0 bases short and J 0 bases short, with 8 bases between. The CDR3 protein is CASSLAQVANYGYTF. CDR3 sequence (DNA): TGTGCCAGCAGCTTAGCACAGGTAGCTAACTATGGCTACACCTTC.

This clone was counted a single time. The V call is TRBV2, the J call TRBJ2-7, with 8 positions matching TRBD1. V was pared by 10 bases and J by 2 bases, with 7 bases of the junction left unmatched. Germline-derived CDR1 and CDR2 are SNHLY and FYNNEI. The CDR3 is made up of 13 amino acids. CDR3 DNA sequence: TGTGCCATACGAGTACAGGGGGCCTACGAGCAGTACTTC. As protein: CAIRVQGAYEQYF.